This T cell receptor (beta chain) derives from a study of breast tumors, draining lymph nodes, adjacent tissues. Germline V gives CDR1 SNHLY, CDR2 FYNNEI. The length of the CDR3 is 16 residues. V was pared by 8 bases and J by 0 bases, with 17 bases between. The lymph nodes were axillary draining lymph nodes from breast cancer patients. The sample holds many counts of this clonotype. MiXCR was run by TCRdb on the multiplex PCR reads, yielding one entry per CDR3 protein. The sample shows around 230,000 distinct CDR3 sequences, roughly 32% of them seen only once. V gene TRBV2 combines with J gene TRBJ1-5; D gene ambiguous. The clonotype originates from a female donor with breast cancer. Some clones in this sample may be carry-over from other donors' samples. Sequenced input: axillary lymph node tissue. This CDR3 is CASGGFTGNSNQPQHF. CDR3 bases: TGTGCCAGCGGCGGGTTTACGGGCAATAGCAATCAGCCCCAGCATTTT. The full variable domain, rest sourced from reference TRBV2 and TRBJ1-5, is EPEVTQTPSHQVTQMGQEVILRCVPISNHLYFYWYRQILGQKVEFLVSFYNNEISEKSEIFDDQFSVERPDGSNFTLKIRSTKLEDSAMYFCASGGFTGNSNQPQHFGDGTRLSIL.